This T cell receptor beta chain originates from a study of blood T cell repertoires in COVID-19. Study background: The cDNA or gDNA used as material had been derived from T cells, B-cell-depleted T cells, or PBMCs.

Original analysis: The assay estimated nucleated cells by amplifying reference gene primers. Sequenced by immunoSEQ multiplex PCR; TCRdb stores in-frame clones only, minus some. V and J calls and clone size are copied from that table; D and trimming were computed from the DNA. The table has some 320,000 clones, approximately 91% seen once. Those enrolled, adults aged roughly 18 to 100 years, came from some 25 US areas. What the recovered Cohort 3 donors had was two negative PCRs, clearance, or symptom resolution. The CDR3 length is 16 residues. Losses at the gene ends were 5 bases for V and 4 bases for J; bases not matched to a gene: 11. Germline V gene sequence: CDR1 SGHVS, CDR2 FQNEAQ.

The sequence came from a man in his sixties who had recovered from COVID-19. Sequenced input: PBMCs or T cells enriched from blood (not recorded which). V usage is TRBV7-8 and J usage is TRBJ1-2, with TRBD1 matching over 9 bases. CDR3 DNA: TGTGCCAGCAGCCCCATTGACAGGGGGAGGCCCTATGGCTACACCTTC. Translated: CASSPIDRGRPYGYTF.